These 11 T cell receptor beta chains were sequenced from one sample in a study of blood T cell repertoires in COVID-19. Profiled with immunoSEQ multiplex PCR; TCRdb holds only in-frame clones, not every one. The data show approximately 94,000 clones, around 88% seen once. The material sequenced was peripheral blood. Every receptor here comes from a human donor in a cohort sampled during active COVID-19.

This chain connects TRBV5-1 to TRBJ2-3; 9 bases fit TRBD2. The CDR3 loop spans 17 amino acids. Per the germline V gene, CDR1 is SGHRS and CDR2 is YFSETQ. V shed 3 bases, J shed 2 bases, and the junction held 10 bases outside the gene matches. CDR3 bases: TGCGCCAGCAGCTCATTAAACAGACTAGCGGCCACAGATACGCAGTATTTT. Translation: CASSSLNRLAATDTQYF.

The chain is built from TRBV19 and TRBJ1-5, with D possibly TRBD1 on 5 matching bases. The CDR3 contains 16 residues. Germline assignment: CDR1 LNHDA and CDR2 SQIVND (reference sequence). Trimming shortened V by 3 bases and J by 5 bases, and 17 bases separated the two germline ends. The DNA of the CDR3 is TGTGCCAGTAGTATCAGGGCAGGCCTGGAATATCAGCCCCAGCATTTT. Protein: CASSIRAGLEYQPQHF.

The chain carries TRBV7-9 and TRBJ2-2; 8 positions match TRBD1. The CDR3 is 13 amino acids. Germline V gives CDR1 SEHNR, CDR2 FQNEAQ (reference sequence). J lost 4 bases, V lost 10 bases, and 5 bases had no gene match. CDR3 in amino acids: CAKGQVGTGELFF. The CDR3 nucleotides are TGTGCCAAGGGACAGGTTGGCACCGGGGAGCTGTTTTTT.

The rearrangement joins TRBV5-1 to TRBJ2-3; 7 bases map to TRBD1. V was pared by 4 bases and J by 3 bases, with 14 bases of the junction left unmatched. CDR1 is SGHRS and CDR2 is YFSETQ in the germline V gene. The CDR3 totals 17 residues. The CDR3 sequence is CASSLNPDRFSTDTQYF. The CDR3 region has the DNA TGCGCCAGCAGCCTAAACCCGGACAGGTTTTCAACAGATACGCAGTATTTT.

The chain is built from TRBV3-1 (or the pseudogene TRBV3-2) and TRBJ1-2; 8 positions agree with TRBD1. Germline V lookup: CDR1 LGHDT, CDR2 YNNKEL (reference sequence). V dropped 0 bases and J dropped 9; count of bases not matched to a gene: 9. The CDR3 is 15 amino acids. The CDR3 loop is CASSQDLATGESYTF. The CDR3 DNA follows: TGTGCCAGCAGCCAAGATCTAGCGACAGGGGAAAGCTACACCTTC.

The CDR3 DNA reads TGTGCCAGCAGTGCGCAGGGGTTTGGAGATACGCAGTATTTT. Its protein product is CASSAQGFGDTQYF. The V call is TRBV6-4, the J call TRBJ2-3; possibly TRBD1 for D (6 bases). The CDR3 loop spans 14 amino acids. CDR1 is MRHNA, CDR2 SNTAGT, per germline. V was shortened by 4 bases and J by 5 bases, with 13 bases between the two germline ends.

V gene TRBV5-1 combines with J gene TRBJ1-1; D might be TRBD1 (6 bases). The V gene lost 0 bases and the J gene lost 7 bases, with 10 bases spanning the gap. Per germline, CDR1 SGHRS and CDR2 YFSETQ. The CDR3 runs 13 residues. CDR3 region: CASSLDRAGEAFF. The CDR3 coding sequence is TGCGCCAGCAGCTTGGACAGGGCTGGTGAAGCTTTCTTT.

CDR3 sequence: CASSTIAKNIQYF. The CDR3 nucleotides are TGTGCCAGCAGCACTATAGCCAAAAACATTCAGTACTTC. The chain combines TRBV11-2 with TRBJ2-4; D call uncertain. The CDR3 has 13 residues. V was pared by 5 bases and J by 0 bases, with 5 bases between. Germline CDR1 reads SGHAT; CDR2 reads FQNNGV.

The gene calls are TRBV11-2 and TRBJ1-2, with 7 bases matching TRBD1. Germline V lookup: CDR1 SGHAT, CDR2 FQNNGV. The CDR3 length is 16 residues. V was pared by 2 bases and J by 3 bases, with 9 bases of the junction left unmatched. CDR3 residues: CASSLLRQGRYYGYTF. CDR3 in DNA: TGTGCCAGCAGCTTACTCCGACAGGGACGGTACTATGGCTACACCTTC.

The CDR3: CASSLERTGTNEKLFF. CDR3 in DNA: TGTGCCAGCAGCTTAGAAAGGACAGGGACTAATGAAAAACTGTTTTTT. The chain links TRBV7-9 to TRBJ1-4; 8 nucleotides match TRBD1. This CDR3 is built from 16 residues. Germline loops: CDR1 SEHNR, CDR2 FQNEAQ (reference sequence). V dropped 1 base and J dropped 2; count of bases not matched to a gene: 3.

The rearrangement uses TRBV2 and TRBJ1-4; D gene ambiguous. Germline V gives CDR1 SNHLY, CDR2 FYNNEI. Trimming stripped 10 bases from V and 0 bases from J, with 12 bases between. The CDR3 consists of 14 residues. CDR3 loop: CATRPGTTNEKLFF. In DNA, the CDR3 is TGTGCCACCCGGCCGGGAACAACTAATGAAAAACTGTTTTTT.